This T cell receptor beta chain was sequenced in a study of T cell responses to AZD1222 COVID-19 vaccine. The protocol was immunoSEQ multiplex PCR, while the TCRdb copy is restricted to in-frame clones and leaves out a portion. Here the sample spans 150,000 to 180,000 clones, roughly nine tenths being singletons. The CDR3 runs 18 residues. The V gene's germline CDR1 is LNHDA and CDR2 SQIVND (reference sequence). V dropped 4 bases and J dropped 0; count of bases not matched to a gene: 10. The rearrangement uses TRBV19 and TRBJ2-3; 10 nucleotides match TRBD2. The specimen was peripheral blood, collected on day 0 of MenACWY control vaccination. This receptor was obtained from an adult in good health. The CDR3 loop reads CASSRGPTSGTSTDTQYF. CDR3 sequence (DNA): TGTGCCAGTAGTAGAGGGCCTACTAGCGGGACTAGCACAGATACGCAGTATTTT.